This TCR beta chain was captured in a study of Ad26.COV2.S vaccination and SARS-CoV-2 variants. In the case of this clone: What it binds is not known.

Study results and limitations: For non-spike TCRs, breadth in vaccine recipients resembled that in placebo recipients. Spike-specific TCR breadth ran higher among vaccine recipients than placebo recipients. A substantial breadth of spike-specific CD8+ and CD4+ T cell responses after vaccination has been reported.

Germline V gene lookup returns CDR1 MNHEY and CDR2 SMNVEV (reference sequence). Trimming shortened V by 3 bases and J by 1 base, and 9 bases separated the two germline ends. The CDR3 contains 14 residues. Using immunoSEQ multiplex PCR, the repertoire was profiled, and TCRdb retains in-frame clones only, with some absent. The sample holds 300,000 to 400,000 clones; around 92% are singletons and the top ten take 3.9%. The clonotype comes from a human donor who had recovered from COVID-19. The rearrangement uses TRBV27 and TRBJ2-5; either TRBD1 or TRBD2 may fit D (5 bases each). Specimen: peripheral blood, collected after recovery from COVID-19. CDR3 DNA sequence: TGTGCCAGCAGTTTTCGGGACGGCCAAGAGACCCAGTACTTC. It specifies CASSFRDGQETQYF.